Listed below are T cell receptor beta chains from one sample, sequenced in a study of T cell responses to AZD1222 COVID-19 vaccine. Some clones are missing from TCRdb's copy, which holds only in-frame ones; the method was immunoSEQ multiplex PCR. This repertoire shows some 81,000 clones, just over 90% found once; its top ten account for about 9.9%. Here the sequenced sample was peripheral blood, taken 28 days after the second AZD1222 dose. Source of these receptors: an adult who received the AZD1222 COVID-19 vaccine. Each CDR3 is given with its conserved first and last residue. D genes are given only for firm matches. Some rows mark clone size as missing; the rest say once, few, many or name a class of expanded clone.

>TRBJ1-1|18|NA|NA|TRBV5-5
TGTGCCAGCAGCTTGGATTCTCGACCGGGGGCTTGGTCGGGAGAAGCTTTCTTT
CASSLDSRPGAWSGEAFF
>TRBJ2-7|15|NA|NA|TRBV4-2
TGTGCCAGCAGCCCCCTGGGGGGGGGCTTGTACGAGCAGTACTTC
CASSPLGGGLYEQYF
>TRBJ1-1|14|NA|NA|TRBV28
TGTGCCAGCAGTTTATACGCAGGGGTTTCTGAAGCTTTCTTT
CASSLYAGVSEAFF
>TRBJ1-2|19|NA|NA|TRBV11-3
TGTGCCAGCAGCTTAGATCGCCGCCAGGGCATCTTGAATGGATATGGCTACACCTTC
CASSLDRRQGILNGYGYTF
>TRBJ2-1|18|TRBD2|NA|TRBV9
TGTGCCAGCAGCGGGGGACTAGCGCAAACTTTACTGTACAATGAGCAGTTCTTC
CASSGGLAQTLLYNEQFF
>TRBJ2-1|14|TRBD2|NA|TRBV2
TGTGCCATCTACACTAGCGGGAGTTACAATGAGCAGTTCTTC
CAIYTSGSYNEQFF
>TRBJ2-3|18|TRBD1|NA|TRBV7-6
TGTGCCAGCAGCCCGATCGCGGGGACAGGGGGTGGTAGGGATACGCAGTATTTT
CASSPIAGTGGGRDTQYF
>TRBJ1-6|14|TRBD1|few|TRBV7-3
TGTGCCAGCAGCGCAGGGACAGCTAATTCACCCCTCCACTTT
CASSAGTANSPLHF
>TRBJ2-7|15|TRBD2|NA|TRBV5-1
TGCGCCAGCAGCTTGGGGCTAGCGGAGTCCTACGAGCAGTACTTC
CASSLGLAESYEQYF
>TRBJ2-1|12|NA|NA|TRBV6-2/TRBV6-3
TGTGCCAGCAGTCATGATATTAATGAGCAGTTCTTC
CASSHDINEQFF
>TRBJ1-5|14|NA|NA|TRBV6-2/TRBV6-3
TGTGCCAGCAGTTACGGGGGGAAGAATCAGCCCCAGCATTTT
CASSYGGKNQPQHF
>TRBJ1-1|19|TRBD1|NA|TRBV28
TGTGCCAGCAGTTTTGGGTCCACAGGGGGGGGTCGAAAGCGCACTGAAGCTTTCTTT
CASSFGSTGGGRKRTEAFF
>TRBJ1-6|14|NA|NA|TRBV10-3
TGTGCCATCAGTGGGGGACAAGGAACTTCACCCCTCCACTTT
CAISGGQGTSPLHF
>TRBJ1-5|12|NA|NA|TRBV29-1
TGCAGCGTTGCAAATACAGGGCAGCCCCAGCATTTT
CSVANTGQPQHF
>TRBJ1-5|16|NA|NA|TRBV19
TGTGCCAGTAGCCACTACGGGCAGAGTCGTTATCAGCCCCAGCATTTT
CASSHYGQSRYQPQHF
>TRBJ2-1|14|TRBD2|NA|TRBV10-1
TGCGCCAGCAGTGAACTAGCGGGGTCCGGTGAGCAGTTCTTC
CASSELAGSGEQFF
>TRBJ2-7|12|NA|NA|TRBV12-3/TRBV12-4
TGTGCCAGCAGGATCGAAGAGGACGAGCAGTACTTC
CASRIEEDEQYF
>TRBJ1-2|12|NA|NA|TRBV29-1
TGCAGCGTTTCTACGAATTTTAATGGCTACACCTTC
CSVSTNFNGYTF
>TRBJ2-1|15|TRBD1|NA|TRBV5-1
TGCGCCAGCAGCTCGGGACAGGGGGCCGTGAATGAGCAGTTCTTC
CASSSGQGAVNEQFF
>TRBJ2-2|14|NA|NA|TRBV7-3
TGTGCCAGCAGTCCTGGGGGCAACACCGGGGAGCTGTTTTTT
CASSPGGNTGELFF
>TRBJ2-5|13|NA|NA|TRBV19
TGTGCCAGCAGCCGGTGGGGTGCGGAGACCCAGTACTTC
CASSRWGAETQYF
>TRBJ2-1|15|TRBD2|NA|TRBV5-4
TGTGCCAGCAGCTTAGCGGGGGCTCTCTACAATGAGCAGTTCTTC
CASSLAGALYNEQFF
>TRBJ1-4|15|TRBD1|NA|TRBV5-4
TGTGCCAGCAGCCTCGGGACAGGGAATTCGGAAAAACTGTTTTTT
CASSLGTGNSEKLFF
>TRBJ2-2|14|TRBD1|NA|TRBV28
TGTGCCAGCAGACCAGGACAGGACACCGGGGAGCTGTTTTTT
CASRPGQDTGELFF
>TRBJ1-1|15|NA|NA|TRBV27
TGTGCCAGCAGTTTATCGAAGGCACAGAACACTGAAGCTTTCTTT
CASSLSKAQNTEAFF
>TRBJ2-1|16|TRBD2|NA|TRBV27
TGTGCCAGCAGTCTCTCTAGCGGGGGGCGCTACAATGAGCAGTTCTTC
CASSLSSGGRYNEQFF
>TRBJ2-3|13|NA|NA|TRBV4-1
TGCGCCAGCAGCCGTTCCGGTCAAGATACGCAGTATTTT
CASSRSGQDTQYF
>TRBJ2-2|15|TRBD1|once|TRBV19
TGTGCCAGTAGTATGGGAAGGGGGCGAGGAGGGGAGCTGTTTTTT
CASSMGRGRGGELFF
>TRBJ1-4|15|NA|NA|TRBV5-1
TGCGCCAGCAGGGGTGTAGAGACAGCAAATGAAAAACTGTTTTTT
CASRGVETANEKLFF
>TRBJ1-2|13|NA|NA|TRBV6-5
TGTGCCAGCACCCTCGGGACACCTTATGGCTACACCTTC
CASTLGTPYGYTF
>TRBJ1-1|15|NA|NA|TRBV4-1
TGCGCCAGCAGCCTTGATAATATACAGAACACTGAAGCTTTCTTT
CASSLDNIQNTEAFF
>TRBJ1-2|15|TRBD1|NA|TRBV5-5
TGTGCCAGCAGCTTAGGACAGGGGGCTAACTATGGCTACACCTTC
CASSLGQGANYGYTF